Each of the 20 T cell receptor beta chains below was sequenced from the same sample in a study of cytomegalovirus exposure and HLA in healthy donors. Both 60 Vbeta primers and 13 Jbeta primers went into the PCR. The method was immunoSEQ multiplex PCR; TCRdb's version includes in-frame clones alone and lacks a portion of them. This table holds about 140,000 clones, about 82% found once. Sequencing input: PBMCs. These TCRs come from a man aged 25 to 40 in good health and CMV-seronegative.

In this sample, this clone turned up once. The V gene is TRBV5-8, the J gene TRBJ2-5; D might be TRBD2 (6 bases). The V gene's germline CDR1 is SGHTS and CDR2 YDEGEE. CDR3 size: 15 residues. V lost 1 base to trimming and J lost 5 bases, with 15 bases between them. CDR3 in DNA: TGTGCCAGCAGCTTGAAAAAGGGAGGAATGGAGACCCAGTACTTC. Amino acid sequence: CASSLKKGGMETQYF.

The chain recombines TRBV18 with TRBJ2-7, with 7 nucleotides matching TRBD2. CDR1 KGHSH and CDR2 LQKENI come from the germline V gene. V shed 3 bases and J 9 bases; nucleotides not matched to a gene: 20. The CDR3 runs 17 residues. The CDR3 DNA reads TGTGCCAGCTCACCCACGGTTTTTGGGGGGGGACCACTGGCGCAGTACTTC. It encodes CASSPTVFGGGPLAQYF. The full variable domain, rest sourced from reference TRBV18 and TRBJ2-7, is NAGVMQNPRHLVRRRGQEARLRCSPMKGHSHVYWYRQLPEEGLKFMVYLQKENIIDESGMPKERFSAEFPKEGPSILRIQQVVRGDSAAYFCASSPTVFGGGPLAQYFGPGTRLTVT.

This CDR3 reads CASSLEGRNIQYF. CDR3 DNA sequence: TGTGCCAGCAGCTTAGAGGGCAGGAACATTCAGTACTTC. The rearrangement uses TRBV11-2 and TRBJ2-4; D not certain. This CDR3 has 13 amino acids. The germline V gene has CDR1 SGHAT and CDR2 FQNNGV. Trimming removed 0 bases at V and 7 bases at J, with 7 bases between.

This chain uses TRBV27 with TRBJ2-7, with D hard to call. The germline CDR1 and CDR2 sequences are MNHEY and SMNVEV (reference sequence). Trimming pared 0 bases from V and 6 bases from J, leaving 12 bases between. There are 14 residues in the CDR3. In DNA form, the CDR3 reads TGTGCCAGCAGTTTATCGGCTCCCACTACCGAGCAGTACTTC. Its translation is CASSLSAPTTEQYF.

This chain uses TRBV28 with TRBJ2-7; TRBD1 might be the D (6 bases). CDR3 size: 17 residues. Per the germline V gene, CDR1 is MDHEN and CDR2 is SYDVKM. The ends were cut back, 6 bases at V and 9 bases at J, with 30 bases in the middle. The CDR3 nucleotides are TGTGCCAGCAGCCCCACCATATGGGGACAAGGGCCCGAGTTGCAGTACTTC. Translating it yields CASSPTIWGQGPELQYF.

The chain employs TRBV7-8 and TRBJ2-1; 7 nucleotides match TRBD2. Per the germline V gene, CDR1 is SGHVS and CDR2 is FQNEAQ. The J segment lost 1 base and the V segment lost 6 bases, leaving 3 bases of the junction unmatched. CDR3 length: 14 amino acids. In DNA, the CDR3 is TGTGCCAGCAGGGACGGGAGGTCCTACAATGAGCAGTTCTTC. This sequence encodes CASRDGRSYNEQFF.

The gene calls are TRBV7-8 and TRBJ1-1; 11 bases line up with TRBD1. The germline gives CDR1 SGHVS, CDR2 FQNEAQ. The CDR3 loop spans 13 amino acids. J gave up 5 bases and V 5 bases, and 1 base lay outside the gene matches. CDR3 bases: TGTGCCAGCAGCGGGACAGGGGGGACTGAAGCTTTCTTT. Translated, it gives CASSGTGGTEAFF.

This chain links TRBV25-1 with TRBJ1-1, with TRBD1 as a possible D gene (6 bases). CDR3 length equals 12 residues. Germline V gives CDR1 MGHDK, CDR2 SYGVNS. Trimming pared 4 bases from V and 5 bases from J, leaving 8 bases between. The CDR3 loop reads CASSGRGTEAFF. CDR3 DNA sequence: TGTGCCAGCAGTGGCAGGGGAACTGAAGCTTTCTTT.

This chain connects TRBV6-6 to TRBJ2-7, with 8 bases matching TRBD1. The CDR3 runs 14 residues. Germline V gene lookup returns CDR1 MNHNY and CDR2 SVGAGI (reference sequence). V trimming: 6 bases; J trimming: 0 bases; junction bases outside the gene matches: 4. The CDR3 DNA reads as TGTGCCAGCAGCGGACAGGGTAGCTCCTACGAGCAGTACTTC. As protein: CASSGQGSSYEQYF.

CDR3 sequence: CASSQDMATSDTQYF. CDR3 DNA: TGCGCCAGCAGCCAAGATATGGCGACTAGCGATACGCAGTATTTT. V and J are TRBV4-1 and TRBJ2-3; 7 bases match TRBD2. The CDR3 has 15 residues. In germline, CDR1 is MGHRA, CDR2 YSYEKL. V shed 0 bases and J 6 bases; nucleotides not matched to a gene: 6.

V gene TRBV2 combines with J gene TRBJ1-1, with TRBD1 identical over 9 bases. CDR1 is SNHLY and CDR2 is FYNNEI in the germline V gene. With 4 bases clipped from V and 5 bases from J, the junction kept 11 bases outside the gene matches. The length of the CDR3 is 16 residues. The CDR3 loop is CASSVRLGQGETEAFF. The CDR3 DNA sequence: TGTGCCAGCAGTGTACGTTTGGGACAGGGTGAGACTGAAGCTTTCTTT.

The chain couples TRBV5-4 to TRBJ2-7, with TRBD1 matching 7 bases. The trim removed 4 bases at V and 0 bases at J, leaving 4 bases unmatched. This CDR3 has 14 residues. The germline CDR1 and CDR2 sequences are SGHNT and YYREEE (reference sequence). DNA for the CDR3: TGTGCCAGCAGCGTGGACAGGATCTCCTACGAGCAGTACTTC. It specifies CASSVDRISYEQYF.

The CDR3 sequence: CASSLSGGKSTEAFF. The CDR3 DNA follows: TGTGCCAGCAGCTTATCGGGGGGAAAGAGCACTGAAGCTTTCTTT. The chain joins TRBV7-8 to TRBJ1-1; D may be TRBD1 (5 bases). The length of the CDR3 is 15 residues. V was trimmed by 2 bases and J by 4 bases, leaving 14 bases between them. Germline CDR1 SGHVS, CDR2 FQNEAQ.

This rearrangement joins TRBV9 to TRBJ1-6; TRBD1 matches at 10 bases. The germline CDR1 and CDR2 sequences are SGDLS and YYNGEE. The CDR3 sequence is 15 residues long. V trimming: 0 bases; J trimming: 8 bases; junction bases outside the gene matches: 2. CDR3 DNA sequence: TGTGCCAGCAGCGTAGGCGGGACAGGGGATTCACCCCTCCACTTT. Translating gives CASSVGGTGDSPLHF.

The chain's CDR3 is CASSLGHYGYTF. The CDR3, as DNA: TGTGCCAGCAGCTTGGGGCACTATGGCTACACCTTC. This sequence joins TRBV5-4 and TRBJ1-2, with no clear D. Germline V CDR1 and CDR2: SGHNT, YYREEE (reference sequence). The V and J ends lost 0 bases and 3 bases respectively, with 3 bases between them. CDR3 length: 12 residues.

The J gene is TRBJ2-1, the V gene TRBV5-6, with TRBD1 identical over 8 bases. CDR1 and CDR2 (germline): SGHDT, YYEEEE. The CDR3 runs to 17 residues. V gave up 3 bases and J gave up 4 bases; unmatched junction bases: 12. The CDR3 loop reads CASSWSIRQGTYNEQFF. DNA of the CDR3: TGTGCCAGCAGCTGGAGTATTCGACAGGGGACTTACAATGAGCAGTTCTTC.

The chain employs TRBV7-9 and TRBJ1-2, with D possibly being TRBD1 (6 bases). Germline assignment: CDR1 SEHNR and CDR2 FQNEAQ (reference sequence). CDR3 length: 13 amino acids. V was shortened by 1 base and J by 8 bases, with 11 bases between the two germline ends. DNA of the CDR3: TGTGCCAGCAGCTTAGGGGGGCCGGGGGGCTACACCTTC. It is translated as CASSLGGPGGYTF.

This sequence joins TRBV18 and TRBJ1-1; the D is unclear. V was clipped by 5 bases and J by 0 bases, with 7 bases between them. CDR1 and CDR2 (germline): KGHSH, LQKENI. This CDR3 spans 13 amino acids. The CDR3 DNA is TGTGCCAGCTCAGCAGGTATGAACACTGAAGCTTTCTTT. It translates to CASSAGMNTEAFF.

This rearrangement joins TRBV5-1 to TRBJ2-7; 14 positions match TRBD2. Trimming took 0 bases from V and 1 from J; bases not matched to a gene: 3. Germline V gene sequence: CDR1 SGHRS, CDR2 YFSETQ. The CDR3 is 17 residues long. The CDR3 here is CASSLGGLAGASYEQYF. The CDR3 DNA sequence: TGCGCCAGCAGCTTGGGGGGACTAGCGGGGGCTTCCTACGAGCAGTACTTC.

The count of this clone is one. The genes are TRBV28 and TRBJ1-2; 8 bases map to TRBD1. Germline assignment: CDR1 MDHEN and CDR2 SYDVKM. The trim removed 2 bases at V and 8 bases at J, leaving 7 bases unmatched. This CDR3 region has 14 residues. CDR3 sequence (DNA): TGTGCCAGCAGTTTAAGGACAGGGTCAGGGGGCTACACCTTC. It is translated as CASSLRTGSGGYTF.